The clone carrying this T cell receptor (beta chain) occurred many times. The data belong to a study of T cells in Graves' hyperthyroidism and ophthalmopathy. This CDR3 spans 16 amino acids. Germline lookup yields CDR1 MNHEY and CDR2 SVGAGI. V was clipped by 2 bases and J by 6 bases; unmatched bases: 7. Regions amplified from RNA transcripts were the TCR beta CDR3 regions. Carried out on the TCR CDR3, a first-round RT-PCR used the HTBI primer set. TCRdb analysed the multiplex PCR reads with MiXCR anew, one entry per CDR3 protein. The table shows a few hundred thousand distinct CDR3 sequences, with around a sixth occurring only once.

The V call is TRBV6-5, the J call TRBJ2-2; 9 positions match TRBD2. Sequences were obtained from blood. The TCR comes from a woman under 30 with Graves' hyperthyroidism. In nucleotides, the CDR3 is TGTGCCAGCAGTTACGGAAGGACTAGCGCGGCCGGGGAGCTGTTTTTT. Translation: CASSYGRTSAAGELFF.